These 25 T cell receptor beta chains were sequenced from one sample in a study of blood T cell repertoires in COVID-19. TCRdb's copy holds only in-frame clones and misses some; the assay was immunoSEQ multiplex PCR. This table has roughly 250,000 clones, roughly 79% appearing once. Sequencing input: peripheral blood. The origin of the receptors is a woman of 80 years or more with acute or convalescent COVID-19.

The V and J genes are TRBV5-4 and TRBJ1-1; D may be TRBD1 (5 bases). V lost 0 bases to trimming and J lost 8 bases, with 14 bases between them. Germline loops: CDR1 SGHNT, CDR2 YYREEE (reference sequence). The CDR3 extends over 14 amino acids. This CDR3 reads CASSLGGGTNEAFF. Written as DNA, the CDR3 is TGTGCCAGCAGCTTGGGGGGGGGTACTAACGAAGCTTTCTTT.

The CDR3 sequence: CASSEALAGEQYF. CDR3 bases: TGTGCCAGCAGTGAGGCCCTAGCGGGCGAGCAGTACTTC. The chain recombines TRBV2 with TRBJ2-7, with 8 bases that match TRBD2. J lost 6 bases, V lost 3 bases, and 4 bases had no gene match. Germline V gives CDR1 SNHLY, CDR2 FYNNEI. This CDR3 contains 13 residues.

V is TRBV27 and J is TRBJ1-1, with D maybe TRBD1 (5 bases). Deletions cut 2 bases from V and 3 bases from J, with 13 bases between. This CDR3 spans 15 amino acids. Germline CDR1 and CDR2: MNHEY and SMNVEV (reference sequence). As DNA, the CDR3 is TGTGCCAGCAGTTTACCGAACGCGGGGGACACTGAAGCTTTCTTT. Translated: CASSLPNAGDTEAFF.

This rearrangement joins TRBV18 to TRBJ1-1; D ambiguous. Germline V gives CDR1 KGHSH, CDR2 LQKENI. V lost 4 bases, J lost 1 base, and 4 bases lay in between. The CDR3 has 12 residues. CDR3 in amino acids: CASSRQNTEAFF. In DNA, the CDR3 is TGTGCCAGCTCACGACAGAACACTGAAGCTTTCTTT.

This clone has a single count. The chain joins TRBV5-6 to TRBJ1-1, with TRBD1 matching 9 bases. Looked up from germline, CDR1 is SGHDT and CDR2 is YYEEEE. The trim removed 4 bases at V and 6 bases at J, leaving 10 bases unmatched. The CDR3 spans 15 residues. The CDR3 DNA reads TGTGCCAGCAGCGTACAGGGGGCTATGAGCCCTGAAGCTTTCTTT. Its protein is CASSVQGAMSPEAFF.

The chain couples TRBV7-2 to TRBJ1-2, with D perhaps TRBD1 (5 bases). With 1 base removed from V and 8 bases from J, the gap between germline ends came to 11 bases. The CDR3 is 13 amino acids. Germline values: CDR1 SGHTA, CDR2 FQGNSA. CDR3 DNA: TGTGCCAGCAGCTTAGAGGGGATGGGGGGCTACACCTTC. Its protein product is CASSLEGMGGYTF.

The chain employs TRBV7-2 and TRBJ2-5; the match to TRBD1 covers 7 bases. V lost 5 bases to trimming and J lost 5 bases; unmatched junction nucleotides: 11. Germline lookup yields CDR1 SGHTA and CDR2 FQGNSA. The CDR3 covers 15 residues. CDR3: CASSGEYRGGETQYF. The CDR3, as DNA: TGTGCCAGCAGCGGAGAGTACAGGGGCGGGGAGACCCAGTACTTC.

The gene calls are TRBV7-6 and TRBJ1-1, with D uncertain. V lost 2 bases, J lost 1 base, and 11 bases lay in between. The CDR3 is 15 residues long. Germline V lookup: CDR1 SGHVS, CDR2 FNYEAQ. The CDR3 region has the DNA TGTGCCAGCAGCTTATTCTCGGAGGGGAACACTGAAGCTTTCTTT. The encoded protein is CASSLFSEGNTEAFF.

This chain uses TRBV19 with TRBJ2-1; no definite D call. CDR3 size: 17 residues. Germline CDR1 and CDR2: LNHDA and SQIVND (reference sequence). The V end was cut by 4 bases, the J end by 7 bases, with 23 bases between. The CDR3 nucleotides read TGTGCCAGTAGTAGTGGCGCGCTCACAGATTCATGGAATGAGCAGTTCTTC. It is translated as CASSSGALTDSWNEQFF.

The chain joins TRBV7-2 to TRBJ1-5; TRBD1 matches 7 bases. The CDR3 runs 15 residues. Germline CDR1 is SGHTA and CDR2 is FQGNSA. V lost 1 base, J lost 6 bases, and 6 bases stayed unmatched. The CDR3 bases are TGTGCCAGCAGCTTAGGTCGACAGGGTGTTCAGCCCCAGCATTTT. Its protein product is CASSLGRQGVQPQHF.

The chain combines TRBV25-1 with TRBJ2-3; 7 bases fit TRBD1. The CDR3 runs 15 residues. Germline CDR1 MGHDK, CDR2 SYGVNS. Trimming at V came to 6 bases and at J to 0 bases, leaving 6 bases not matched to a gene. The CDR3 bases are TGTGCCAGCAGCCGGACAGGCCCTAGCACAGATACGCAGTATTTT. Residues: CASSRTGPSTDTQYF.

V is TRBV19 and J is TRBJ1-2, with D perhaps matching TRBD1 (5 bases). In germline, CDR1 is LNHDA, CDR2 SQIVND (reference sequence). The CDR3 has 12 amino acids. Between the trimmed V and J ends, which lost 7 bases and 8 bases, there was a span of 14 bases. CDR3 coding DNA: TGTGCCAGTAAGGGGCCGGCGTGGGGCTACACCTTC. It encodes CASKGPAWGYTF.

The V and J genes are TRBV6-5 and TRBJ2-3; maybe TRBD2 (6 bases). The length of the CDR3 is 16 residues. V shed 0 bases and J shed 0 bases, with 10 bases lying between them. Germline V gives CDR1 MNHEY, CDR2 SVGAGI. CDR3 sequence (DNA): TGTGCCAGCAGTTACTCGTTTAGCGGCAGCACAGATACGCAGTATTTT. Translating gives CASSYSFSGSTDTQYF.

V is TRBV7-2 and J is TRBJ1-2; 10 nucleotides align to TRBD1. V trimming: 5 bases; J trimming: 7 bases; junction bases outside the gene matches: 10. CDR3 size: 15 residues. Germline assignment: CDR1 SGHTA and CDR2 FQGNSA. The CDR3 loop reads CASSPQRTGGGGYTF. CDR3 nucleotide sequence: TGTGCCAGCAGCCCCCAGAGGACAGGGGGAGGTGGCTACACCTTC.

This clone was observed a few times. The V and J genes are TRBV6-5 and TRBJ1-4; 9 bases are shared with TRBD1. The germline gives CDR1 MNHEY, CDR2 SVGAGI. The length of the CDR3 is 13 residues. DNA for the CDR3: TGTGCAGCAGGGGGGACAGGGAATGAAAAACTGTTTTTT. Its protein is CAAGGTGNEKLFF.

The V call is TRBV7-2, the J call TRBJ1-5; 10 bases match TRBD1. The V and J ends lost 3 bases and 1 base, in that order; junction bases with no gene match: 3. Germline CDR1 is SGHTA and CDR2 is FQGNSA. This CDR3 is 16 amino acids long. The CDR3 here is CASSFDRGLSNQPQHF. CDR3 DNA sequence: TGTGCCAGCAGCTTTGACAGGGGGCTAAGCAATCAGCCCCAGCATTTT.

The chain is built from TRBV5-1 and TRBJ1-6; TRBD1 agrees at 7 bases. Unmatched junction bases numbered 5, after V lost 4 bases and J lost 7 bases. CDR1 and CDR2 from the germline V gene are SGHRS and YFSETQ. This CDR3 has 14 amino acids. CDR3 DNA: TGCGCCAGCAGCGCGGAGGGGGCAAATTCACCCCTCCACTTT. Protein product: CASSAEGANSPLHF.

J is TRBJ1-6 and V is TRBV7-2, with a possible D match to TRBD1 (6 bases). The V gene's germline CDR1 is SGHTA and CDR2 FQGNSA. The germline V and J ends were trimmed by 6 bases and 10 bases, with 19 bases remaining between them. This CDR3 spans 15 amino acids. DNA of the CDR3: TGTGCCAGCAGATCTCCGACAGGTTTGCAATCACCCCTCCACTTT. Translation: CASRSPTGLQSPLHF.

This chain links TRBV7-2 with TRBJ2-3; D is undetermined. The V end lost 1 base, the J end lost 4 bases, and 6 bases lay between the germline ends. This CDR3 is 13 amino acids long. Germline CDR1 reads SGHTA; CDR2 reads FQGNSA. The CDR3 bases are TGTGCCAGCAGCTTAGGGGCACCAGATACGCAGTATTTT. Protein sequence: CASSLGAPDTQYF. Drawing the rest from reference TRBV7-2 and TRBJ2-3, the complete variable domain is GAGVSQSPSNKVTEKGKDVELRCDPISGHTALYWYRQSLGQGLEFLIYFQGNSAPDKSGLPSDRFSAERTGGSVSTLTIQRTQQEDSAVYLCASSLGAPDTQYFGPGTRLTVL.

This clone appeared a single time. The rearrangement joins TRBV5-4 to TRBJ1-3, with no clear D. V dropped 2 bases and J dropped 2 bases, with 11 bases sitting between them. The CDR3 runs 15 residues. Germline CDR1 reads SGHNT; CDR2 reads YYREEE (reference sequence). The CDR3 protein is CASSFWGDPGNTIYF. The CDR3 region has the DNA TGTGCCAGCAGCTTTTGGGGAGATCCTGGAAACACCATATATTTT.

The J gene is TRBJ2-1, the V gene TRBV15; D possibly corresponds to TRBD2 (6 bases). The CDR3 consists of 14 residues. V lost 5 bases and J lost 2, with 10 bases in between. Germline V gives CDR1 LNHNV, CDR2 YYDKDF (reference sequence). The CDR3 coding sequence is TGTGCCACCAGCGGCGGGGCTACCTACAATGAGCAGTTCTTC. Translating it yields CATSGGATYNEQFF.

This rearrangement joins TRBV6-2 or TRBV6-3 to TRBJ2-2, with D perhaps matching TRBD2 (6 bases). Germline assignment: CDR1 MNHEY and CDR2 SVGEGT. This CDR3 contains 17 residues. The V gene lost 3 bases and the J gene lost 0 bases, with 14 bases spanning the gap. The DNA for the CDR3 is TGTGCCAGCAGTTATCAGGGACTTTCCGCGAACACCGGGGAGCTGTTTTTT. The encoded protein is CASSYQGLSANTGELFF.

The chain uses TRBV9 and TRBJ2-1, with TRBD2 matching over 11 bases. The J segment lost 7 bases and the V segment lost 0 bases, leaving 9 bases of the junction unmatched. Germline V lookup: CDR1 SGDLS, CDR2 YYNGEE. The CDR3 length is 17 residues. In DNA form, the CDR3 reads TGTGCCAGCAGCGTAGGTGTTAGCGGGAGGGCCAGGAATGAGCAGTTCTTC. Its protein product is CASSVGVSGRARNEQFF.

The genes are TRBV7-3 and TRBJ2-5; 9 nucleotides line up with TRBD2. The trim removed 2 bases at V and 4 bases at J, leaving 5 bases unmatched. The CDR3 extends over 15 amino acids. Germline CDR1 SGHTA, CDR2 FQGTGA. DNA of the CDR3: TGTGCCAGCAGCTTAGCGGGAGGGCCGGTAGAGACCCAGTACTTC. Residues: CASSLAGGPVETQYF.

This chain connects TRBV6-1 to TRBJ2-3; tentative D call: TRBD1 (5 bases). The CDR3 contains 17 residues. V was cut by 3 bases and J by 5 bases, with 21 bases left in between. Per the germline V gene, CDR1 is MNHNS and CDR2 is SASEGT. The CDR3 region is CASSEMATVKGKDTQYF. Here the CDR3 DNA reads TGTGCCAGCAGTGAGATGGCGACAGTCAAGGGCAAAGATACGCAGTATTTT.